Below are 27 T cell receptor beta chains sequenced from a single sample in a study of blood T cell repertoires in COVID-19. Here immunoSEQ multiplex PCR was the method, and the copy in TCRdb shows in-frame clones only, minus some. The table has about 190,000 clones, 70% to 90% seen once. Sequencing was performed on peripheral blood. The origin of the receptors is a woman aged 25-40 years with active or convalescent COVID-19.

The V and J genes are TRBV5-8 and TRBJ1-2, with D possibly TRBD1 on 5 matching bases. CDR3 length: 14 residues. Germline V lookup: CDR1 SGHTS, CDR2 YDEGEE. V shed 1 base and J shed 4 bases, with 11 bases lying between them. CDR3 amino acids: CASSLTGSGYGYTF. CDR3 in DNA: TGTGCCAGCAGCTTGACAGGATCGGGCTATGGCTACACCTTC.

The chain has TRBV7-2 and TRBJ1-4; TRBD1 is a possible D gene (5 bases). V lost 8 bases and J 4 bases, leaving 14 bases between the germline ends. This CDR3 region has 14 residues. Germline V gene lookup returns CDR1 SGHTA and CDR2 FQGNSA. This CDR3 is CASAIRVNNEKLFF. The CDR3 DNA reads TGTGCCAGCGCAATCAGGGTCAATAATGAAAAACTGTTTTTT. The full variable domain, in which reference TRBV7-2 and TRBJ1-4 provide the parts outside the CDR3, is GAGVSQSPSNKVTEKGKDVELRCDPISGHTALYWYRQSLGQGLEFLIYFQGNSAPDKSGLPSDRFSAERTGGSVSTLTIQRTQQEDSAVYLCASAIRVNNEKLFFGSGTQLSVL.

This chain connects TRBV11-3 to TRBJ2-1, with 9 bases identical to TRBD1. This CDR3 has 15 amino acids. Trimming took 5 bases from V and 5 from J; bases not matched to a gene: 7. Per germline, CDR1 SGHNT and CDR2 YENEEA. The CDR3 reads CASSHGQGTNNEQFF. As DNA, the CDR3 is TGTGCCAGCAGCCACGGACAGGGGACAAACAATGAGCAGTTCTTC.

CDR3 sequence reads: CASSEPGDPLKTQYF. CDR3 coding DNA: TGTGCCAGCAGTGAGCCGGGAGACCCCCTGAAGACCCAGTACTTC. V usage is TRBV6-1 and J usage is TRBJ2-5; TRBD2 is a possible D gene (6 bases). The CDR3 has 15 residues. Trimming shortened V by 3 bases and J by 6 bases, and 17 bases separated the two germline ends. Germline CDR1 and CDR2: MNHNS and SASEGT.

The rearrangement links TRBV27 to TRBJ1-4, with D unclear. V was trimmed by 5 bases and J by 2 bases, leaving 3 bases between them. CDR1 is MNHEY, CDR2 SMNVEV, per germline (reference sequence). CDR3 length: 12 residues. The CDR3 reads CASSRTNEKLFF. For the CDR3, the DNA is TGTGCCAGCAGTCGTACTAATGAAAAACTGTTTTTT.

The rearrangement uses TRBV18 and TRBJ1-3; D perhaps matches TRBD1 (6 bases). The germline CDR1 and CDR2 sequences are KGHSH and LQKENI. This CDR3 contains 14 residues. The V end lost 4 bases, the J end lost 4 bases, and 11 bases lay between the germline ends. CDR3: CASSRTVSGNTIYF. The CDR3 nucleotides read TGTGCCAGCTCACGGACAGTCAGCGGAAACACCATATATTTT.

The rearrangement joins TRBV19 to TRBJ2-1; 11 nucleotides align to TRBD2. V shed 6 bases, J shed 6 bases, and the junction held 7 bases outside the gene matches. This CDR3 region has 15 residues. Germline loops: CDR1 LNHDA, CDR2 SQIVND (reference sequence). The CDR3 here is CASSRLAGRANEQFF. The DNA of the CDR3 is TGTGCCAGTAGCCGACTAGCGGGAAGGGCCAATGAGCAGTTCTTC.

The rearrangement uses TRBV2 and TRBJ1-6, with D tentatively TRBD1 (5 bases). The CDR3 is made up of 15 amino acids. Per germline, CDR1 SNHLY and CDR2 FYNNEI. V was cut by 3 bases and J by 8 bases, with 14 bases left in between. The CDR3 loop reads CASSDSAQDYSPLHF. CDR3 in DNA: TGTGCCAGCAGTGATTCTGCACAGGATTATTCACCCCTCCACTTT.

The V gene is TRBV4-1, the J gene TRBJ2-2, with 11 nucleotides matching TRBD2. CDR1 MGHRA and CDR2 YSYEKL come from the germline V gene. The ends lost 1 base at V and 4 bases at J; junction bases unmatched: 8. This CDR3 has 18 amino acids. In DNA, the CDR3 is TGCGCCAGCAGCCAAGTTGTCGGGACTAGCGGACGCACCGGGGAGCTGTTTTTT. The encoded protein is CASSQVVGTSGRTGELFF.

The gene calls are TRBV19 and TRBJ2-1; 8 bases are shared with TRBD2. V dropped 6 bases and J dropped 7; count of bases not matched to a gene: 2. This CDR3 comprises 12 residues. CDR1 is LNHDA, CDR2 SQIVND, per germline (reference sequence). The CDR3 DNA follows: TGTGCCAGTAGCGGGAGGGAAAATGAGCAGTTCTTC. This codes for CASSGRENEQFF.

The chain couples TRBV6-5 to TRBJ1-6, with D perhaps TRBD1 (6 bases). Per the germline V gene, CDR1 is MNHEY and CDR2 is SVGAGI. This CDR3 has 14 residues. V lost 6 bases and J 2 bases, leaving 8 bases between the germline ends. The CDR3 DNA follows: TGTGCCAGCAGAGGACAGACCTATAATTCACCCCTCCACTTT. Its translation is CASRGQTYNSPLHF.

The chain employs TRBV28 and TRBJ2-7; 7 positions match TRBD1. CDR3 size: 13 residues. The V gene end was trimmed by 8 bases and the J gene end by 2 bases; junction bases not matched to a gene: 6. Germline-derived CDR1 and CDR2 are MDHEN and SYDVKM. The CDR3 sequence is CASGNDRAYEQYF. In nucleotides, the CDR3 is TGTGCCAGCGGGAATGACAGGGCCTACGAGCAGTACTTC.

This chain connects TRBV3-1 (or the pseudogene TRBV3-2) to TRBJ2-1, with 7 positions matching TRBD1. Germline assignment: CDR1 LGHDT and CDR2 YNNKEL (reference sequence). The CDR3 contains 13 residues. V lost 5 bases, J lost 4 bases, and 2 bases stayed unmatched. In DNA form, the CDR3 reads TGTGCCAGCAGCGAGGGACAGTACAATGAGCAGTTCTTC. Translating gives CASSEGQYNEQFF.

The genes are TRBV3-1 (or the pseudogene TRBV3-2) and TRBJ1-1; tentative D call: TRBD1 (6 bases). This CDR3 spans 14 amino acids. The V and J ends lost 3 bases and 7 bases respectively, with 15 bases between them. Germline V gene lookup returns CDR1 LGHDT and CDR2 YNNKEL (reference sequence). The CDR3 reads CASSHLLGGVEAFF. DNA for the CDR3: TGTGCCAGCAGCCACTTGCTAGGGGGGGTTGAAGCTTTCTTT.

The rearrangement joins TRBV9 to TRBJ2-3; 9 nucleotides match TRBD2. CDR3 length: 16 residues. Looked up from germline, CDR1 is SGDLS and CDR2 is YYNGEE. With 0 bases clipped from V and 6 bases from J, the junction kept 8 bases outside the gene matches. The CDR3 reads CASSVGSAGGYDTQYF. CDR3 coding DNA: TGTGCCAGCAGCGTAGGGTCGGCGGGGGGGTACGATACGCAGTATTTT.

The CDR3 DNA reads TGCAGCGGGGGCTCCCTAGCGGCAGACAATGAGCAGTTCTTC. Protein product: CSGGSLAADNEQFF. V gene TRBV29-1 combines with J gene TRBJ2-1; 7 bases are a match to TRBD2. J was trimmed by 5 bases and V by 7 bases; bases with no gene match: 11. The CDR3 has 14 residues. CDR1 and CDR2 from the germline V gene are SQVTM and ANQGSEA.

This clone occurred once. Here the CDR3 DNA reads TGTGCCAGCAGCTTAGGTCCGACAGGGTCCGACCGTGGCTACACCTTC. It translates to CASSLGPTGSDRGYTF. The chain carries TRBV11-2 and TRBJ1-2, with TRBD1 matching 7 bases. The junction had 12 bases not matched to a gene; V was cut back by 1 base and J by 7 bases. CDR3 size: 16 residues. The germline gives CDR1 SGHAT, CDR2 FQNNGV.

The CDR3 sequence is CASSEAGEFNQPQHF. CDR3 in DNA: TGTGCCAGCAGTGAGGCAGGGGAGTTCAATCAGCCCCAGCATTTT. V and J are TRBV6-1 and TRBJ1-5; D perhaps matches TRBD1 (6 bases). The CDR3 has 15 amino acids. The ends were cut back, 3 bases at V and 3 bases at J, with 12 bases in the middle. Germline V lookup: CDR1 MNHNS, CDR2 SASEGT.

The chain couples TRBV27 to TRBJ1-2; D might be TRBD1 (6 bases). The germline V and J ends were trimmed by 5 bases and 4 bases, with 11 bases remaining between them. The CDR3 totals 13 residues. The V gene's germline CDR1 is MNHEY and CDR2 SMNVEV (reference sequence). CDR3 DNA sequence: TGTGCCAGCAGTCTTACAGGGTCCTATGGCTACACCTTC. Translated, it gives CASSLTGSYGYTF.

This sequence joins TRBV24-1 and TRBJ2-2, with 11 bases lining up with TRBD1. CDR1 and CDR2 (germline): KGHDR, SFDVKD. The CDR3 totals 16 residues. V trimming: 5 bases; J trimming: 6 bases; junction bases outside the gene matches: 7. The CDR3 DNA follows: TGTGCCACCAGTGCCTCCCCGGGACAGGGGGCCGGGGAGCTGTTTTTT. Translating it yields CATSASPGQGAGELFF.

The chain employs TRBV11-3 and TRBJ2-2, with D possibly being TRBD2 (5 bases). With 6 bases removed from V and 3 bases from J, the gap between germline ends came to 11 bases. Germline V CDR1 and CDR2: SGHNT, YENEEA. This CDR3 contains 14 residues. The CDR3 sequence: CASRLYGDTGELFF. For the CDR3, the DNA is TGTGCCAGCAGATTATACGGGGACACCGGGGAGCTGTTTTTT.

V is TRBV5-6 and J is TRBJ1-4; D is ambiguous. Trimming shortened V by 0 bases and J by 10 bases, and 7 bases separated the two germline ends. The CDR3 contains 12 residues. Germline V gene data show CDR1 as SGHDT and CDR2 as YYEEEE. DNA for the CDR3: TGTGCCAGCAGCTTGGGTTCGGGAAAACTGTTTTTT. It codes for CASSLGSGKLFF.

This chain links TRBV5-1 with TRBJ2-3; TRBD2 matches at 7 bases. Germline CDR1 is SGHRS and CDR2 is YFSETQ. The V gene end was trimmed by 0 bases and the J gene end by 1 base; junction bases not matched to a gene: 14. This CDR3 is built from 19 residues. The CDR3 DNA is TGCGCCAGCAGCTTGGGCGGGACGGGCCGAGGGAGGGGCACAGATACGCAGTATTTT. As protein: CASSLGGTGRGRGTDTQYF. Full variable domain (remainder filled in from reference TRBV5-1 and TRBJ2-3): KAGVTQTPRYLIKTRGQQVTLSCSPISGHRSVSWYQQTPGQGLQFLFEYFSETQRNKGNFPGRFSGRQFSNSRSEMNVSTLELGDSALYLCASSLGGTGRGRGTDTQYFGPGTRLTVL.

This chain joins TRBV6-6 and TRBJ1-1, with D possibly matching TRBD1 (5 bases). The CDR3 totals 11 residues. Trimming removed 5 bases from V and 9 bases from J, with 10 bases in between. Looked up from germline, CDR1 is MNHNY and CDR2 is SVGAGI (reference sequence). DNA of the CDR3: TGTGCCAGCAGTGCAGGGTCCCAAGCTTTCTTT. This encodes CASSAGSQAFF.

The chain has TRBV19 and TRBJ1-1, with D possibly being TRBD1 (5 bases). The CDR3 spans 16 residues. CDR1 LNHDA and CDR2 SQIVND come from the germline V gene (reference sequence). Trimming removed 7 bases from V and 3 bases from J, with 21 bases in between. The CDR3: CASTRKWGGLDTEAFF. In DNA form, the CDR3 reads TGTGCCAGTACCCGAAAATGGGGGGGGTTGGACACTGAAGCTTTCTTT.

This chain links TRBV27 with TRBJ1-5; D unclear. The CDR3 spans 14 residues. CDR1 is MNHEY and CDR2 is SMNVEV in the germline V gene (reference sequence). The V end lost 10 bases, the J end lost 0 bases, and 13 bases lay between the germline ends. The CDR3 DNA follows: TGTGCCACCCAAAGCGCTGGTAGCAATCAGCCCCAGCATTTT. Translation gives CATQSAGSNQPQHF.

The V call is TRBV7-8, the J call TRBJ1-4; D unclear. V was clipped by 7 bases and J by 4 bases, with 19 bases between them. CDR1 and CDR2 (germline): SGHVS, FQNEAQ. The CDR3 loop spans 16 amino acids. The CDR3 DNA reads as TGTGCCAGCATCAGAGACACAGTCCTGGGTAATGAAAAACTGTTTTTT. This translates into CASIRDTVLGNEKLFF. Full variable domain (remainder filled in from reference TRBV7-8 and TRBJ1-4): GAGVSQSPRYKVAKRGQDVALRCDPISGHVSLFWYQQALGQGPEFLTYFQNEAQLDKSGLPSDRFFAERPEGSVSTLKIQRTQQEDSAVYLCASIRDTVLGNEKLFFGSGTQLSVL.